This is a list of T cell receptor beta chains from one sample in a study of OX40 agonist ivuxolimab in advanced cancers. Generated by immunoSEQ multiplex PCR, the TCRdb table keeps only in-frame clones and is missing some. This table has about 76,000 clones, roughly 87% appearing once. The sequencing here drew on CD4+ or CD8+ T cells sorted from blood, taken in a trial of the OX40 agonist ivuxolimab. The receptor source for this set is an adult with an advanced solid tumor such as melanoma, head and neck, liver or kidney cancer. The conserved cysteine and the conserved F or W are not part of the CDR3 here. The size entry is marked missing in some rows and otherwise reads once, few, many or a size class.

v_gene: TRBV7-3; j_gene: TRBJ2-5; abundance: once; CDR3aa: ASSLGLGPGQETQY
v_gene: TRBV5-1; j_gene: TRBJ2-7; abundance: NA; CDR3aa: ASSLVGDRESRQY
v_gene: TRBV13; j_gene: TRBJ2-1; abundance: NA; CDR3aa: ASSPPSSYNEQF
v_gene: TRBV7-2; j_gene: TRBJ1-2; abundance: NA; CDR3aa: ASSQESSGGNYGYT
v_gene: TRBV7-2; j_gene: TRBJ1-2; abundance: NA; CDR3aa: ASSSPKASYGYT
v_gene: TRBV6-1; j_gene: TRBJ2-6; abundance: NA; CDR3aa: ASSVGGGANVLT
v_gene: TRBV9; j_gene: TRBJ2-7; abundance: once; CDR3aa: ASSKLLGYEQY
v_gene: TRBV5-1; j_gene: TRBJ1-2; abundance: NA; CDR3aa: ASTAQNYGYT
v_gene: TRBV7-2; j_gene: TRBJ2-7; abundance: NA; CDR3aa: ASSKQGIGSYEQY
v_gene: TRBV7-2; j_gene: TRBJ2-1; abundance: NA; CDR3aa: ASSLIRDRSYNEQF
v_gene: TRBV15; j_gene: TRBJ2-3; abundance: NA; CDR3aa: ATSRDVTSGFRDTQY
v_gene: TRBV6-6; j_gene: TRBJ1-2; abundance: NA; CDR3aa: ASSYGTGFYGYT
v_gene: TRBV27; j_gene: TRBJ1-5; abundance: NA; CDR3aa: ASSLRDRVNQPQH
v_gene: TRBV9; j_gene: TRBJ2-1; abundance: once; CDR3aa: ATSGTGNNEQF
v_gene: TRBV12-5; j_gene: TRBJ2-7; abundance: NA; CDR3aa: ASGLAIGASYEQY
v_gene: TRBV6-1; j_gene: TRBJ2-7; abundance: NA; CDR3aa: PYMVRHEQY
v_gene: TRBV7-3; j_gene: TRBJ2-5; abundance: NA; CDR3aa: ASSLGGQETQY
v_gene: TRBV2; j_gene: TRBJ1-2; abundance: NA; CDR3aa: ASSEAEGRMASPKYGYT
v_gene: TRBV4-2; j_gene: TRBJ2-5; abundance: few; CDR3aa: ASSQGLNSGRQETQY
v_gene: TRBV14; j_gene: TRBJ2-1; abundance: NA; CDR3aa: ASSRPLGLAETEQF
v_gene: TRBV2; j_gene: TRBJ1-1; abundance: NA; CDR3aa: ASRGPEEAGGWSYTEAF
v_gene: TRBV11-2; j_gene: TRBJ1-3; abundance: NA; CDR3aa: ASSPRTGSIY
v_gene: TRBV7-2; j_gene: TRBJ2-7; abundance: NA; CDR3aa: ASSLYGTGGYEQY
v_gene: TRBV30; j_gene: TRBJ1-2; abundance: once; CDR3aa: AWSVVRTAVIGYT
v_gene: TRBV7-9; j_gene: TRBJ2-2; abundance: NA; CDR3aa: ASTERGTRPGELF
v_gene: TRBV19; j_gene: TRBJ2-7; abundance: NA; CDR3aa: ASSIKTGMGHEQY
v_gene: TRBV27; j_gene: TRBJ1-1; abundance: few; CDR3aa: ASSLALGGRNTEAF
v_gene: TRBV19; j_gene: TRBJ1-5; abundance: NA; CDR3aa: ASSTGQGSNQPQH
v_gene: TRBV25-1; j_gene: TRBJ1-4; abundance: NA; CDR3aa: ASRFSGEANEKLF
v_gene: TRBV6-5; j_gene: TRBJ1-2; abundance: NA; CDR3aa: ASRGRDIYGYT
v_gene: TRBV6-1; j_gene: TRBJ2-7; abundance: few; CDR3aa: ASRPSGRLSDEQY
v_gene: TRBV4-1; j_gene: TRBJ1-2; abundance: NA; CDR3aa: ASSQTAGTGNYGYT
v_gene: TRBV9; j_gene: TRBJ2-5; abundance: NA; CDR3aa: ASSYDTEIQETQY
v_gene: TRBV6-1; j_gene: TRBJ2-7; abundance: NA; CDR3aa: ASSALLGGQAEQY
v_gene: TRBV19; j_gene: TRBJ1-2; abundance: NA; CDR3aa: ASSIRKKGNYGYT
v_gene: TRBV6-5; j_gene: TRBJ2-5; abundance: NA; CDR3aa: ASSYEHKTQY
v_gene: TRBV12-5; j_gene: TRBJ2-2; abundance: NA; CDR3aa: ASAFDWENTGELF
v_gene: TRBV18; j_gene: TRBJ1-1; abundance: few; CDR3aa: ASSRRGQESITEAF
v_gene: TRBV6-1; j_gene: TRBJ1-2; abundance: NA; CDR3aa: ASSGTVGGYT
v_gene: TRBV7-2; j_gene: TRBJ2-1; abundance: NA; CDR3aa: ASSLQGLAGAGQF
v_gene: TRBV9; j_gene: TRBJ1-3; abundance: NA; CDR3aa: ASSRQISGNTIY
v_gene: TRBV30; j_gene: TRBJ1-2; abundance: NA; CDR3aa: AWSRGTAYNYGYT
v_gene: TRBV19; j_gene: TRBJ2-1; abundance: NA; CDR3aa: ASTSNNEQF
v_gene: TRBV19; j_gene: TRBJ1-4; abundance: NA; CDR3aa: ASRSTATNEKLF
v_gene: TRBV18; j_gene: TRBJ1-1; abundance: once; CDR3aa: ASSPNPLTGNLNTEAF
v_gene: TRBV5-1; j_gene: TRBJ2-1; abundance: NA; CDR3aa: ASSPGTAYNEQF
v_gene: TRBV5-1; j_gene: TRBJ2-1; abundance: NA; CDR3aa: ASSRGGSYNEQF
v_gene: TRBV7-3; j_gene: TRBJ1-1; abundance: NA; CDR3aa: ASSSLGGETEAF
v_gene: TRBV5-1; j_gene: TRBJ2-1; abundance: NA; CDR3aa: ASSSAGSSYNEQF
v_gene: TRBV23-1; j_gene: TRBJ2-7; abundance: few; CDR3aa: ASSRGRTVTYEQY
v_gene: TRBV14; j_gene: TRBJ2-1; abundance: NA; CDR3aa: ASSQGGPGPYNEQF
v_gene: TRBV19; j_gene: TRBJ2-5; abundance: NA; CDR3aa: ASSIRDGETQY
v_gene: TRBV27; j_gene: TRBJ2-5; abundance: NA; CDR3aa: ASRHTAVSVIPETQY
v_gene: TRBV5-6; j_gene: TRBJ2-7; abundance: NA; CDR3aa: ASSLLPLAGGSYEQY
v_gene: TRBV19; j_gene: TRBJ1-1; abundance: NA; CDR3aa: ASSRTNTEAF
v_gene: TRBV30; j_gene: TRBJ2-7; abundance: NA; CDR3aa: AWSVKGHEQY
v_gene: TRBV6-6; j_gene: TRBJ1-2; abundance: NA; CDR3aa: ASNLFGTGVYT
v_gene: TRBV11-2; j_gene: TRBJ1-1; abundance: NA; CDR3aa: ASSSHRVRDTEAF
v_gene: TRBV5-4; j_gene: TRBJ1-6; abundance: once; CDR3aa: ASSSDREGDSPLH
v_gene: TRBV15; j_gene: TRBJ1-5; abundance: NA; CDR3aa: ATSRDPGGHQPQH